The source of this T cell receptor (beta chain) is a study of T cell repertoires in cytomegalovirus infection. Study findings and constraints: In two of eight donors, the top clonotype was HLA-C-restricted CMV-specific.

MiXCR, applied by TCRdb to the reads, yields one record per CDR3 protein. The sample lists more than 250,000 distinct CDR3 sequences, approximately 25% occurring once. V shed 4 bases and J shed 0 bases, with 12 bases lying between them. CDR3 length: 15 residues. Germline-derived CDR1 and CDR2 are SGHRS and YFSETQ. A few counts support this clonotype. Its antigen is not known. The chain links TRBV5-1 to TRBJ2-3; D gene ambiguous. The source was cultured PBMCs, collected from culture after CMV antigen stimulation. This clonotype was sampled from a human donor in good health (CMV status not recorded). Some clones in this sample may be carry-over from other donors' samples. The CDR3 sequence: CASSVLDPSTDTQYF. The CDR3 bases are TGCGCCAGCAGCGTACTGGACCCTAGCACAGATACGCAGTATTTT.